This TCR beta chain was captured in a study of T cell repertoires in cytomegalovirus infection. Study as a whole: Shared public TCR beta signatures pointed to both CMV infection and a matching HLA type. Study outcomes and limitations: CMV carriers having the relevant HLA were flagged by cumulative public TCR beta family frequency. Dominant in the ex vivo response were TCR beta clonotypes restricted by HLA-C and specific for CMV.

This clonotype appeared a few times. The antigen remains undetermined. Each CDR3 protein gets one entry after TCRdb re-called the reads with MiXCR. Of around 490,000 distinct CDR3 sequences detected, roughly 29% appear once; the ten largest clones hold roughly 13%. The sequencing input was PBMCs. This receptor was obtained from a human donor in good health (CMV status not recorded). Some clones in this sample may be carry-over from other donors' samples.

DNA of the CDR3: TGTGCCAGCACCGTAGACAGGGCTCGAGAAAAACTGTTTTTT. Its translation: CASTVDRAREKLFF. The V and J genes are TRBV12-3 or TRBV12-4 and TRBJ1-4, with 7 bases lining up with TRBD1. V trimming: 7 bases; J trimming: 8 bases; junction bases outside the gene matches: 10. The CDR3 sequence is 14 residues long.